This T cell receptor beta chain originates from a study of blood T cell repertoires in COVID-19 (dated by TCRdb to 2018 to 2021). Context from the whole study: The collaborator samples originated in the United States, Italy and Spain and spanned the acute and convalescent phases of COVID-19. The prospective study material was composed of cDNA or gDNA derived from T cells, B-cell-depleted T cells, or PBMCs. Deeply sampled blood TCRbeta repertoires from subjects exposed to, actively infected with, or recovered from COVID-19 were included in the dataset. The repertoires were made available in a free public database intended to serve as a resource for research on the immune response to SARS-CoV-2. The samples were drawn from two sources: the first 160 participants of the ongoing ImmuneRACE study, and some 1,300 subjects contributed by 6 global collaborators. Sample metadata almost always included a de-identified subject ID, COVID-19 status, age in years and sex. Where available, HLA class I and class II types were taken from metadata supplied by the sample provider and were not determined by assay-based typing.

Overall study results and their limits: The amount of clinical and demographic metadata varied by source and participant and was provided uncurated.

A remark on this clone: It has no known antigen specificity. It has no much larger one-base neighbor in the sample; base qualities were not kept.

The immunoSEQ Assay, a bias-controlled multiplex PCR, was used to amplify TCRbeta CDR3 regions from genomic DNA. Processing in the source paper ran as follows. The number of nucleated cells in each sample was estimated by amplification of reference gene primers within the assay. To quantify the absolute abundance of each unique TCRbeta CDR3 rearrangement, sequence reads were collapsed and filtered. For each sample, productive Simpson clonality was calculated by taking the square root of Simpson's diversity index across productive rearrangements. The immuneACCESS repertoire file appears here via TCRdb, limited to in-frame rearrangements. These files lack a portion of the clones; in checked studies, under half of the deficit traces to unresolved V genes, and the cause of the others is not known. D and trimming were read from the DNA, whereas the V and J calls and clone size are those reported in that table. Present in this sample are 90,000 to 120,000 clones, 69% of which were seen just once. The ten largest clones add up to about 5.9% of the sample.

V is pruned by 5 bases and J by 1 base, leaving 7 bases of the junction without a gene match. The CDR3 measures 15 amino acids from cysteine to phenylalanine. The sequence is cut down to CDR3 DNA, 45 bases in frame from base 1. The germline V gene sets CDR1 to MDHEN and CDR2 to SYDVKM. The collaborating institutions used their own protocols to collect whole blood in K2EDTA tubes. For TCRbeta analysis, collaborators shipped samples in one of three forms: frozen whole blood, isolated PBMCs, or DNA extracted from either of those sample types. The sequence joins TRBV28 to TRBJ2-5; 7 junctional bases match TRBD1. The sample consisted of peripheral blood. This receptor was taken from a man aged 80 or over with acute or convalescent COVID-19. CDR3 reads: CASSAPGQIQETQYF. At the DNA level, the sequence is TGTGCCAGCAGTGCCCCGGGACAGATCCAAGAGACCCAGTACTTC.